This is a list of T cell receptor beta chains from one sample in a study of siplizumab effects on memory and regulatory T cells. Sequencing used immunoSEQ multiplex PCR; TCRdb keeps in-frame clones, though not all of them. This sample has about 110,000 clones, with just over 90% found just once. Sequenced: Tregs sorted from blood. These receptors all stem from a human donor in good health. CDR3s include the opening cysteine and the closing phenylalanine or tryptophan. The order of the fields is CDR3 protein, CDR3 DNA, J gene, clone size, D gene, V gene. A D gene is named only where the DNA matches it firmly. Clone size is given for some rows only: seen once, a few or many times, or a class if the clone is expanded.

cdr3_aa: CASSESRGPNTEAFF
cdr3_nt: TGTGCCAGCAGTGAATCTAGGGGGCCGAACACTGAAGCTTTCTTT
j_call: TRBJ1-1
clone_size: -
d_call: TRBD1
v_call: TRBV6-1

cdr3_aa: CASSSLGRKAQYF
cdr3_nt: TGTGCCAGCAGTTCCCTAGGACGGAAAGCGCAGTATTTT
j_call: TRBJ2-3
clone_size: -
d_call: -
v_call: TRBV14

cdr3_aa: CASSIQGANTGELFF
cdr3_nt: TGTGCCAGCAGCATACAGGGGGCGAACACCGGGGAGCTGTTTTTT
j_call: TRBJ2-2
clone_size: -
d_call: TRBD1
v_call: TRBV9

cdr3_aa: CASSSSWIGDEQYF
cdr3_nt: TGCGCCAGCAGCTCATCGTGGATTGGGGACGAGCAGTACTTC
j_call: TRBJ2-7
clone_size: -
d_call: -
v_call: TRBV5-1

cdr3_aa: CASSEKGVNTEAFF
cdr3_nt: TGTGCCAGCAGTGAGAAGGGGGTGAACACTGAAGCTTTCTTT
j_call: TRBJ1-1
clone_size: -
d_call: -
v_call: TRBV2

cdr3_aa: CASSPLGRVTGELFF
cdr3_nt: TGTGCCAGCAGTCCCCTGGGCCGAGTTACCGGGGAGCTGTTTTTT
j_call: TRBJ2-2
clone_size: -
d_call: -
v_call: TRBV27

cdr3_aa: CASSLGARYNEQFF
cdr3_nt: TGTGCCAGCAGCTTAGGGGCCCGTTACAATGAGCAGTTCTTC
j_call: TRBJ2-1
clone_size: -
d_call: -
v_call: TRBV7-2

cdr3_aa: CASLSSGNTGELFF
cdr3_nt: TGTGCCAGTCTCTCTAGCGGTAACACCGGGGAGCTGTTTTTT
j_call: TRBJ2-2
clone_size: -
d_call: TRBD2
v_call: TRBV19

cdr3_aa: CASSSRTDTQYF
cdr3_nt: TGTGCCAGCAGTTCAAGGACAGATACGCAGTATTTT
j_call: TRBJ2-3
clone_size: -
d_call: -
v_call: TRBV9

cdr3_aa: CASSGGPGRGTDTQYF
cdr3_nt: TGTGCCAGCAGTGGAGGTCCGGGAAGAGGCACAGATACGCAGTATTTT
j_call: TRBJ2-3
clone_size: -
d_call: -
v_call: TRBV6-6

cdr3_aa: CASSRAGAGTGELFF
cdr3_nt: TGTGCCAGCAGTCGGGCGGGCGCGGGTACCGGGGAGCTGTTTTTT
j_call: TRBJ2-2
clone_size: -
d_call: -
v_call: TRBV6-5

cdr3_aa: CASSFDSSYNEQFF
cdr3_nt: TGCGCCAGCAGCTTCGACAGCTCCTACAATGAGCAGTTCTTC
j_call: TRBJ2-1
clone_size: once
d_call: -
v_call: TRBV5-1

cdr3_aa: CASTQGGNYEQYF
cdr3_nt: TGTGCCAGCACCCAGGGGGGCAACTACGAGCAGTACTTC
j_call: TRBJ2-7
clone_size: -
d_call: -
v_call: TRBV6-5

cdr3_aa: CASSIGTGSLYEQYF
cdr3_nt: TGTGCCAGCAGCATCGGGACAGGGTCGCTCTACGAGCAGTACTTC
j_call: TRBJ2-7
clone_size: -
d_call: TRBD1
v_call: TRBV11-3

cdr3_aa: CASSPRGYGEQYF
cdr3_nt: TGTGCCAGCTCACCTAGGGGTTACGGCGAGCAGTACTTC
j_call: TRBJ2-7
clone_size: -
d_call: -
v_call: TRBV18

cdr3_aa: CATQTLGAEQFF
cdr3_nt: TGTGCCACACAGACCCTTGGGGCTGAGCAGTTCTTC
j_call: TRBJ2-1
clone_size: -
d_call: -
v_call: TRBV19

cdr3_aa: CASSQVPAGLAGRYEQYF
cdr3_nt: TGCGCCAGCAGCCAGGTCCCGGCAGGGCTAGCGGGAAGGTACGAGCAGTACTTC
j_call: TRBJ2-7
clone_size: -
d_call: TRBD2
v_call: TRBV4-1

cdr3_aa: CASSMAATVYEQYF
cdr3_nt: TGTGCCAGTAGTATGGCAGCTACCGTTTACGAGCAGTACTTC
j_call: TRBJ2-7
clone_size: -
d_call: -
v_call: TRBV19

cdr3_aa: CASSQGRGPYEQYF
cdr3_nt: TGTGCCAGCAGCCAGGGGCGGGGCCCCTACGAGCAGTACTTC
j_call: TRBJ2-7
clone_size: once
d_call: -
v_call: TRBV7-3

cdr3_aa: CASSTGLAGGPADTQYF
cdr3_nt: TGTGCCAGCAGCACGGGACTAGCGGGGGGGCCCGCAGATACGCAGTATTTT
j_call: TRBJ2-3
clone_size: -
d_call: TRBD2
v_call: TRBV5-5

cdr3_aa: CASRGIPTEAFF
cdr3_nt: TGTGCCAGCAGGGGCATACCCACTGAAGCTTTCTTT
j_call: TRBJ1-1
clone_size: -
d_call: -
v_call: TRBV6-6

cdr3_aa: CASSLVVGNTGELFF
cdr3_nt: TGTGCCAGCAGCTTAGTGGTCGGCAACACCGGGGAGCTGTTTTTT
j_call: TRBJ2-2
clone_size: -
d_call: -
v_call: TRBV11-2

cdr3_aa: CASSVGQGSQPQHF
cdr3_nt: TGTGCCAGCAGTGTGGGGCAGGGAAGTCAGCCCCAGCATTTT
j_call: TRBJ1-5
clone_size: -
d_call: -
v_call: TRBV6-1

cdr3_aa: CASSPSDSLNAFF
cdr3_nt: TGTGCCAGCAGTCCGTCGGACAGCCTGAACGCTTTCTTT
j_call: TRBJ1-1
clone_size: once
d_call: -
v_call: TRBV25-1

cdr3_aa: CASSPRFQRVTGELFF
cdr3_nt: TGTGCCAGCAGCCCTCGGTTCCAGCGGGTGACCGGGGAGCTGTTTTTT
j_call: TRBJ2-2
clone_size: -
d_call: -
v_call: TRBV9

cdr3_aa: CASSYLPRNNSPLHF
cdr3_nt: TGTGCCAGCAGTTACCTCCCAAGAAATAATTCACCCCTCCACTTT
j_call: TRBJ1-6
clone_size: few
d_call: -
v_call: TRBV6-5

cdr3_aa: CATLPGGRDTQYF
cdr3_nt: TGTGCCACCCTGCCAGGGGGAAGAGATACGCAGTATTTT
j_call: TRBJ2-3
clone_size: -
d_call: TRBD1
v_call: TRBV6-1

cdr3_aa: CASSELRVSSYEQYF
cdr3_nt: TGTGCCAGCAGTGAGTTACGGGTATCCTCCTACGAGCAGTACTTC
j_call: TRBJ2-7
clone_size: -
d_call: -
v_call: TRBV6-1

cdr3_aa: CASSLEMGSYNSPLHF
cdr3_nt: TGCGCCAGCAGCTTGGAAATGGGGTCCTATAATTCACCCCTCCACTTT
j_call: TRBJ1-6
clone_size: -
d_call: -
v_call: TRBV5-1

cdr3_aa: CASSLVGFTGGYQFRQFF
cdr3_nt: TGTGCCAGCAGCTTAGTAGGTTTTACAGGGGGCTATCAATTTCGGCAGTTCTTC
j_call: TRBJ2-1
clone_size: -
d_call: TRBD1
v_call: TRBV7-9

cdr3_aa: CASSQEFVYSLTEGPREQYF
cdr3_nt: TGTGCCAGCAGCCAAGAGTTTGTTTATTCGTTGACAGAGGGCCCTCGGGAGCAGTACTTC
j_call: TRBJ2-7
clone_size: once
d_call: -
v_call: TRBV14

cdr3_aa: CASSLRLTGIYGYTF
cdr3_nt: TGTGCCAGCAGCTTAAGGTTGACAGGGATCTATGGCTACACCTTC
j_call: TRBJ1-2
clone_size: -
d_call: TRBD1
v_call: TRBV11-2

cdr3_aa: CASSQERGSFVNQPQHF
cdr3_nt: TGCGCCAGCAGCCAAGAAAGGGGCTCGTTCGTCAATCAGCCCCAGCATTTT
j_call: TRBJ1-5
clone_size: -
d_call: -
v_call: TRBV4-1

cdr3_aa: CASSYGGRGVNTEAFF
cdr3_nt: TGTGCCAGCAGTTACGGGGGCCGGGGGGTGAACACTGAAGCTTTCTTT
j_call: TRBJ1-1
clone_size: -
d_call: -
v_call: TRBV6-5

cdr3_aa: CATSSGGSYNEQFF
cdr3_nt: TGTGCCACCAGCAGCGGAGGCTCCTACAATGAGCAGTTCTTC
j_call: TRBJ2-1
clone_size: -
d_call: -
v_call: TRBV15

cdr3_aa: CASSSSGQGIFGNQPQHF
cdr3_nt: TGTGCCAGCAGCTCTTCGGGACAGGGGATTTTTGGCAATCAGCCCCAGCATTTT
j_call: TRBJ1-5
clone_size: -
d_call: TRBD1
v_call: TRBV5-5

cdr3_aa: CASSPSAIGSLYGYTF
cdr3_nt: TGTGCCAGCTCACCTTCGGCGATCGGAAGCCTCTATGGCTACACCTTC
j_call: TRBJ1-2
clone_size: -
d_call: -
v_call: TRBV18

cdr3_aa: CASSEFGSYNEQFF
cdr3_nt: TGTGCCAGCAGTGAATTCGGAAGCTACAATGAGCAGTTCTTC
j_call: TRBJ2-1
clone_size: -
d_call: -
v_call: TRBV6-1

cdr3_aa: CASSYRGQITTDTQYF
cdr3_nt: TGTGCCAGCAGTTACAGGGGCCAGATTACCACAGATACGCAGTATTTT
j_call: TRBJ2-3
clone_size: -
d_call: -
v_call: TRBV6-5

cdr3_aa: CATSTGRSTDTQYF
cdr3_nt: TGTGCCACCAGCACTGGTCGGAGCACAGATACGCAGTATTTT
j_call: TRBJ2-3
clone_size: few
d_call: -
v_call: TRBV15

cdr3_aa: CASSVRQLNTEAFF
cdr3_nt: TGTGCCAGCAGTGTTCGACAGCTGAACACTGAAGCTTTCTTT
j_call: TRBJ1-1
clone_size: -
d_call: -
v_call: TRBV6-1

cdr3_aa: CASSLGEDRRQETQYF
cdr3_nt: TGTGCCAGCAGCCTCGGGGAGGACAGGAGACAAGAGACCCAGTACTTC
j_call: TRBJ2-5
clone_size: -
d_call: -
v_call: TRBV7-8

cdr3_aa: CASSPSATSYNEQFF
cdr3_nt: TGCGCCAGCAGCCCTAGCGCTACCTCCTACAATGAGCAGTTCTTC
j_call: TRBJ2-1
clone_size: -
d_call: -
v_call: TRBV4-1

cdr3_aa: CASSPTSGTGYHEQYF
cdr3_nt: TGTGCCAGCAGCCCCACGTCGGGGACAGGGTACCACGAGCAGTACTTC
j_call: TRBJ2-7
clone_size: -
d_call: TRBD1
v_call: TRBV7-8

cdr3_aa: CASSLGGPLGNQPQHF
cdr3_nt: TGTGCCAGCAGCTTGGGAGGACCCTTGGGCAATCAGCCCCAGCATTTT
j_call: TRBJ1-5
clone_size: -
d_call: -
v_call: TRBV5-6

cdr3_aa: CASSPDNFGSYEQYF
cdr3_nt: TGTGCCAGCAGCCCCGACAATTTCGGCTCCTACGAGCAGTACTTC
j_call: TRBJ2-7
clone_size: -
d_call: -
v_call: TRBV11-2

cdr3_aa: CASSRRGWENTEAFF
cdr3_nt: TGTGCCAGCAGCCGGAGGGGATGGGAGAACACTGAAGCTTTCTTT
j_call: TRBJ1-1
clone_size: -
d_call: -
v_call: TRBV27

cdr3_aa: CAISSGQGGSNQPQHF
cdr3_nt: TGTGCCATCAGTTCAGGACAGGGGGGAAGCAATCAGCCCCAGCATTTT
j_call: TRBJ1-5
clone_size: -
d_call: TRBD1
v_call: TRBV10-3

cdr3_aa: CASSLQTGELFF
cdr3_nt: TGTGCCAGCAGCCTCCAGACAGGGGAGCTGTTTTTT
j_call: TRBJ2-2
clone_size: once
d_call: -
v_call: TRBV5-6

cdr3_aa: CASSYSRTALEAFF
cdr3_nt: TGTGCCAGCAGTTACTCAAGGACAGCCCTTGAAGCTTTCTTT
j_call: TRBJ1-1
clone_size: -
d_call: -
v_call: TRBV6-6